The 3 T cell receptor beta chains given below trace back to one sample, sequenced in a study of cytomegalovirus exposure and HLA in healthy donors. With 60 Vbeta and 13 Jbeta primers, the PCR was carried out. Generated by immunoSEQ multiplex PCR, the TCRdb table keeps only in-frame clones and is missing some. The sample consists of 200,000 or so clones, about 80% of them appearing once. Specimen: PBMCs. These receptors came from a woman between 18 and 30 years old in good health and CMV-seropositive.

The chain combines TRBV11-1 with TRBJ2-5; 8 bases align to TRBD1. The V and J ends lost 4 bases and 4 bases, in that order; junction bases with no gene match: 8. Looked up from germline, CDR1 is SGHAT and CDR2 is FQDESV (reference sequence). CDR3 length equals 15 residues. CDR3 sequence: CASSSQGALLETQYF. CDR3 DNA: TGTGCCAGCAGCTCCCAGGGGGCGCTTTTAGAGACCCAGTACTTC.

The V gene is TRBV4-3, the J gene TRBJ1-3, with a possible D match to TRBD1 (5 bases). Germline V lookup: CDR1 LGHNA, CDR2 YSLEER. Trimming took off 2 bases at V and 4 bases at J, with 15 bases between the two ends. The CDR3 contains 16 residues. The CDR3 sequence is CASSQNHGGGGNTIYF. The CDR3 nucleotides read TGCGCCAGCAGCCAAAATCACGGGGGAGGCGGAAACACCATATATTTT.

This clone was observed a handful of times. The chain joins TRBV5-6 to TRBJ2-2, with 8 bases that match TRBD1. Losses at the gene ends were 1 base for V and 13 bases for J; bases not matched to a gene: 9. Germline lookup yields CDR1 SGHDT and CDR2 YYEEEE. The CDR3 is 14 amino acids. The CDR3 DNA reads TGTGCCAGCAGCTTGACAGGGGGGACCGCGGCGCTGTTTTTT. Its protein is CASSLTGGTAALFF.